This TCR beta chain originates from a study of tumor and adjacent non-tumor tissue in lung cancer. Germline V gives CDR1 LGHNA, CDR2 YNFKEQ. The CDR3 covers 15 residues. V shed 1 base and J shed 11 bases, with 19 bases lying between them. No cell sorting was done before RNA was extracted from the tissue. TCRbeta libraries were built with three rounds of nested PCR, modified from ARM-PCR. TCRdb reprocessed the multiplex PCR reads via MiXCR and lists one record per CDR3 protein. In the table there are about 85,000 distinct CDR3 sequences, around 57% of which are singletons. This receptor was taken from an older man with non-small cell lung cancer. The V call is TRBV4-2, the J call TRBJ2-3; D might be TRBD1 (5 bases). Specimen: lung tumor tissue. Here the CDR3 reads CASSQAGGGANMQYF. CDR3 nucleotides: TGTGCCAGCAGCCAAGCTGGCGGTGGGGCAAATATGCAGTATTTT.